This is a list of T cell receptor beta chains from one sample in a study of blood T cell repertoires in COVID-19. Generated by immunoSEQ multiplex PCR, the TCRdb table keeps only in-frame clones and is missing some. In the table there are 100,000 to 150,000 clones, 86% of which are singletons. Sequenced: peripheral blood. These receptors were obtained from a human donor in a cohort sampled during active COVID-19. The CDR3 runs from the conserved cysteine through the conserved F or W. The order of the fields is J gene, clone size, V gene, D gene, CDR3 protein, CDR3 DNA. A D gene is named only where the DNA matches it firmly. Rows may omit the clone size; those that give it use once, few, many or a size class.

J: TRBJ2-7; size: once; V: TRBV7-2; D: TRBD1; CDR3: CASSSRTGGTYEQYF; DNA: TGTGCCAGCAGTTCCAGGACAGGGGGGACGTACGAGCAGTACTTC
J: TRBJ1-5; size: -; V: TRBV19; D: TRBD1; CDR3: CASSWGQGRQPQHF; DNA: TGTGCCAGTAGTTGGGGACAGGGCCGACAGCCCCAGCATTTT
J: TRBJ1-2; size: -; V: TRBV5-6; D: TRBD1; CDR3: CASKVTTGGLGGYTF; DNA: TGTGCCAGCAAAGTCACGACAGGGGGCCTGGGAGGCTACACCTTC
J: TRBJ1-4; size: -; V: TRBV1; D: -; CDR3: CTSSAGQPVNEKLFF; DNA: TGCACCAGCAGCGCGGGACAGCCGGTTAATGAAAAACTGTTTTTT
J: TRBJ2-7; size: -; V: TRBV5-1; D: TRBD2; CDR3: CASKTWETSGRAGHEQYF; DNA: TGCGCCAGCAAGACTTGGGAAACTAGCGGGAGGGCGGGCCACGAGCAGTACTTC
J: TRBJ2-6; size: -; V: TRBV5-1; D: -; CDR3: CASSLGASGANVLTF; DNA: TGCGCCAGCAGCCTGGGAGCCTCTGGGGCCAACGTCCTGACTTTC
J: TRBJ2-7; size: -; V: TRBV5-5; D: TRBD1; CDR3: CASDKLPGQGGEQYF; DNA: TGTGCCAGCGATAAACTCCCGGGACAGGGAGGCGAGCAGTACTTC
J: TRBJ2-7; size: -; V: TRBV7-2; D: TRBD1; CDR3: CASSEDRGLSYEQYF; DNA: TGTGCCAGCAGTGAAGACAGGGGGCTTTCCTACGAGCAGTACTTC
J: TRBJ1-6; size: -; V: TRBV7-6; D: -; CDR3: CASSPIKYTSSYNSPLHF; DNA: TGTGCCAGCAGCCCAATTAAATATACGAGCTCCTATAATTCACCCCTCCACTTT
J: TRBJ2-4; size: -; V: TRBV19; D: -; CDR3: CASSFGMTVSKNIQYF; DNA: TGTGCCAGTAGTTTTGGCATGACAGTTAGCAAAAACATTCAGTACTTC
J: TRBJ1-3; size: -; V: TRBV7-2; D: -; CDR3: CASSLTAVGNTIYF; DNA: TGTGCCAGCAGCTTAACAGCTGTTGGAAACACCATATATTTT
J: TRBJ2-1; size: -; V: TRBV6-5; D: -; CDR3: CATYNSGSNEQFF; DNA: TGTGCCACCTATAACTCCGGGAGCAATGAGCAGTTCTTC
J: TRBJ2-1; size: -; V: TRBV5-1; D: -; CDR3: CASSPRRGRNTNNEQFF; DNA: TGCGCCAGCAGCCCGCGCAGGGGCCGAAATACGAACAATGAGCAGTTCTTC
J: TRBJ2-1; size: -; V: TRBV4-3; D: TRBD1; CDR3: CASSQSGGNEQFF; DNA: TGCGCCAGCAGCCAATCAGGGGGAAATGAGCAGTTCTTC
J: TRBJ2-1; size: -; V: TRBV19; D: TRBD2; CDR3: CASSTRGTSPGEQFF; DNA: TGTGCCAGTAGTACCCGGGGGACTAGCCCAGGTGAGCAGTTCTTC
J: TRBJ2-3; size: once; V: TRBV7-2; D: -; CDR3: CASSPNTDTQYF; DNA: TGTGCCAGCAGCCCAAACACAGATACGCAGTATTTT
J: TRBJ2-7; size: -; V: TRBV19; D: TRBD2; CDR3: CASSATSDSSYEQYF; DNA: TGTGCCAGTAGTGCGACTAGCGACAGCTCCTACGAGCAGTACTTC
J: TRBJ2-1; size: -; V: TRBV27; D: TRBD2; CDR3: CASSSVTSGRNEQFF; DNA: TGTGCCAGCAGTTCCGTTACTAGCGGGAGGAATGAGCAGTTCTTC
J: TRBJ2-7; size: -; V: TRBV5-4; D: -; CDR3: CASSIWTQSYEQYF; DNA: TGTGCCAGCAGCATTTGGACTCAATCCTACGAGCAGTACTTC
J: TRBJ2-1; size: -; V: TRBV20-1; D: -; CDR3: CSASLRGNSYNEQFF; DNA: TGCAGTGCTAGTTTGCGGGGCAACTCCTACAATGAGCAGTTCTTC
J: TRBJ1-4; size: -; V: TRBV28; D: -; CDR3: CASFEETGRGKLFF; DNA: TGTGCCAGCTTTGAAGAGACCGGGAGAGGGAAACTGTTTTTT
J: TRBJ2-7; size: -; V: TRBV6-5; D: -; CDR3: CASSYEQTYEQYF; DNA: TGTGCCAGCAGTTACGAACAGACATACGAGCAGTACTTC
J: TRBJ2-7; size: -; V: TRBV7-8; D: -; CDR3: CASSLLSRGDYEQYF; DNA: TGTGCCAGCAGCTTATTATCCAGGGGAGATTACGAGCAGTACTTC
J: TRBJ2-7; size: -; V: TRBV5-1; D: TRBD1; CDR3: CASRRTGSYEQYF; DNA: TGCGCCAGCAGGCGGACAGGGAGCTACGAGCAGTACTTC
J: TRBJ2-1; size: -; V: TRBV5-1; D: -; CDR3: CASSLGDTTNEQFF; DNA: TGCGCCAGCAGCTTGGGGGACACCACCAATGAGCAGTTCTTC
J: TRBJ2-1; size: -; V: TRBV4-3; D: -; CDR3: CASSQVSYGEEQFF; DNA: TGCGCCAGCAGCCAAGTATCGTACGGGGAAGAGCAGTTCTTC
J: TRBJ2-1; size: -; V: TRBV4-1; D: TRBD2; CDR3: CASSQDSLAGRNEQFF; DNA: TGCGCCAGCAGCCAAGATTCCCTAGCGGGACGGAATGAGCAGTTCTTC
J: TRBJ1-6; size: -; V: TRBV21-1; D: -; CDR3: CASSKPTRDRDSPLHF; DNA: TGTGCCAGCAGCAAACCTACTCGGGACAGGGATTCACCCCTCCACTTT
J: TRBJ1-6; size: -; V: TRBV5-4; D: -; CDR3: CASSLGSRINSPLHF; DNA: TGTGCCAGCAGCTTGGGGTCGCGTATCAATTCACCCCTCCACTTT
J: TRBJ2-6; size: -; V: TRBV18; D: -; CDR3: CASSPRSTGANVLTF; DNA: TGTGCCAGCTCACCACGTAGCACTGGGGCCAACGTCCTGACTTTC
J: TRBJ1-5; size: -; V: TRBV12-3/TRBV12-4; D: -; CDR3: CASGRQAHQPQHF; DNA: TGTGCCAGCGGGCGACAGGCGCATCAGCCCCAGCATTTT
J: TRBJ1-1; size: -; V: TRBV11-1; D: -; CDR3: CASSFDLELMNTEAFF; DNA: TGTGCCAGCAGCTTTGACCTGGAACTAATGAACACTGAAGCTTTCTTT
J: TRBJ1-2; size: -; V: TRBV5-1; D: -; CDR3: CASSLTVTGQYYGYTF; DNA: TGCGCCAGCAGCTTGACCGTAACCGGACAGTACTATGGCTACACCTTC
J: TRBJ1-6; size: -; V: TRBV9; D: -; CDR3: CASSVGTGDNSPLHF; DNA: TGTGCCAGCAGCGTAGGGACGGGGGATAATTCACCCCTCCACTTT
J: TRBJ2-6; size: -; V: TRBV30; D: TRBD2; CDR3: CAWRLAGAGANVLTF; DNA: TGTGCCTGGAGACTAGCGGGAGCTGGGGCCAACGTCCTGACTTTC
J: TRBJ2-2; size: -; V: TRBV10-3; D: -; CDR3: CAISGGRNQLRGAGELFF; DNA: TGTGCCATCAGTGGGGGCAGGAACCAGCTCCGTGGGGCCGGGGAGCTGTTTTTT
J: TRBJ2-4; size: -; V: TRBV11-2; D: TRBD1; CDR3: CASSNLGQGKNIQYF; DNA: TGTGCCAGCAGCAATTTGGGACAGGGTAAAAACATTCAGTACTTC
J: TRBJ1-2; size: -; V: TRBV28; D: TRBD1; CDR3: CASSETGEYYGYTF; DNA: TGTGCCAGCTCCGAGACAGGGGAGTACTATGGCTACACCTTC
J: TRBJ2-5; size: -; V: TRBV5-1; D: -; CDR3: CASSIQGYQETQYF; DNA: TGCGCCAGCAGCATCCAGGGATACCAAGAGACCCAGTACTTC
J: TRBJ1-6; size: -; V: TRBV4-1; D: -; CDR3: CASSQVKFDPLGDYNSPLHF; DNA: TGCGCCAGCAGCCAAGTCAAGTTCGATCCCTTAGGGGATTATAATTCACCCCTCCACTTT